One T cell receptor beta chain is described in this entry. Its antigen is still unknown. The sample belongs to a study of T-cell reconstitution after alpha-beta-depleted transplantation in children. It was with unique molecular identifiers that the TCRbeta library was prepared. TCRdb re-analysed the PCR reads in MiXCR, keeping a single row per CDR3 protein. In the table there are around 580,000 distinct CDR3 sequences, under 25% of which are singletons. The CDR3 covers 14 residues. V gave up 2 bases and J gave up 2 bases, with 11 bases separating them. Germline V CDR1 and CDR2: SGHDT, YYEEEE. Study observations and caveats: At one year after transplant, newly produced T cells mostly accounted for T-cell counts and diversity. Reportedly, roughly two months post-transplant, alpha-beta T cells arose from several hundred expanded graft clones. Surviving recipient cells, namely T cells and thymic progenitors, were the source of high day-60 TCRbeta diversity in some patients.

The genes are TRBV5-6 and TRBJ2-7; D unresolved. The receptor's source is a boy in the first two years of life who had a stem cell transplant for acute myeloid leukemia, so the T cells may come from the graft donor. The sequenced sample was PBMCs, mostly from graft donor cells, obtained 360 days after TCRalphabeta/CD19-depleted stem cell transplant. CDR3 in DNA: TGTGCCAGCAGCTTAATACTAAAGACCTACGAGCAGTACTTC. Its translation is CASSLILKTYEQYF.